These 13 T cell receptor beta chains originate from one sample sequenced in a study of T-cell reconstitution after alpha-beta-depleted transplantation in children (TCRdb year 2016). The treatment or condition label corresponds to: allogeneic hematopoietic cell transplantation with graft depleted of TCRalphabeta T cells and CD19 B cells. Receptor amplification or capture employed PCR. The sequencer was an Illumina HiSeq 2500. Molecular barcoding was employed in the preparation of TCR libraries, with unique molecular identifiers being used to normalize TCRbeta repertoire quantification. TCRdb itself trimmed the public reads at Q25 with fastp, ran MiXCR and retained productive beta chains. Each entry is one CDR3 protein sequence, shown with its most common DNA and genes. The sample has 530,000 or so distinct CDR3 sequences on record, roughly 30% of them singletons. Under 45% of the sample is held by the ten biggest clonotypes.

The source material was PBMCs, sampled before TCRalphabeta/CD19-depleted stem cell transplant. The receptor source for this set is a boy under three years old with Wiskott-Aldrich syndrome, due to receive a stem cell transplant.

The rearrangement links TRBV27 to TRBJ2-1; 9 positions match TRBD2. The ends lost 2 bases at V and 3 bases at J; junction bases unmatched: 8. The CDR3 extends over 17 amino acids. Germline V gene data show CDR1 as MNHEY and CDR2 as SMNVEV (reference sequence). As DNA, the CDR3 is TGTGCCAGCAGTTTAACCCCCTCTAGCGGGATCTACAATGAGCAGTTCTTC. Its translation: CASSLTPSSGIYNEQFF.

Many counts were recorded for this clonotype. The chain carries TRBV24-1 and TRBJ2-1, with TRBD2 as a possible D gene (6 bases). Germline V gives CDR1 KGHDR, CDR2 SFDVKD. V shed 7 bases and J shed 4 bases, with 13 bases lying between them. This CDR3 contains 14 residues. This CDR3 is CATSRGLGYNEQFF. In DNA, the CDR3 is TGTGCCACCAGCCGGGGGTTGGGATACAATGAGCAGTTCTTC.

This clonotype occurred a few times. The chain couples TRBV9 to TRBJ2-5; D perhaps matches TRBD1 (6 bases). This CDR3 has 14 residues. Trimming left V 0 bases short and J 2 bases short, with 8 bases between. The germline V gene encodes CDR1 SGDLS and CDR2 YYNGEE. The CDR3 DNA reads TGTGCCAGCAGCGTAGATGGGACACAAGAGACCCAGTACTTC. Translation gives CASSVDGTQETQYF.

As DNA, the CDR3 is TGTGCCAGCAGCTTGTGGACAGGGGAGTTACAAGAGACCCAGTACTTC. Translating gives CASSLWTGELQETQYF. This sequence joins TRBV14 and TRBJ2-5; 9 bases are a match to TRBD1. In germline, CDR1 is SGHDN, CDR2 FVKESK. The J segment lost 2 bases and the V segment lost 5 bases, leaving 9 bases of the junction unmatched. This CDR3 spans 16 amino acids.

The chain carries TRBV20-1 and TRBJ2-1; 8 bases agree with TRBD2. This CDR3 has 14 amino acids. V was pared by 1 base and J by 9 bases, with 8 bases of the junction left unmatched. Germline assignment: CDR1 DFQATT and CDR2 SNEGSKA (reference sequence). CDR3 in amino acids: CSARGGTRLGEQFF. The DNA for the CDR3 is TGCAGTGCTAGAGGAGGGACTAGACTGGGTGAGCAGTTCTTC.

The V and J genes are TRBV5-1 and TRBJ2-1; TRBD1 agrees at 11 bases. This CDR3 is built from 14 residues. Germline trimming cut 3 bases from V and 8 bases from J; bases unmatched to any gene: 4. The germline V gene encodes CDR1 SGHRS and CDR2 YFSETQ. CDR3 sequence (DNA): TGCGCCAGCAGCTCTGGACAGGGGGCAGATGAGCAGTTCTTC. This sequence encodes CASSSGQGADEQFF.

The rearrangement uses TRBV10-3 and TRBJ2-3; D may be TRBD2 (6 bases). Trimming removed 3 bases at V and 1 base at J, with 17 bases between. Germline V CDR1 and CDR2: ENHRY, SYGVKD. This CDR3 contains 17 residues. The CDR3 spells CAISDGLAGRGTDTQYF. The DNA for the CDR3 is TGTGCCATCAGTGATGGGTTGGCGGGGAGAGGCACAGATACGCAGTATTTT.

The chain recombines TRBV2 with TRBJ2-1; D may be TRBD2 (6 bases). V lost 4 bases to trimming and J lost 4 bases, with 17 bases between them. CDR1 is SNHLY and CDR2 is FYNNEI in the germline V gene. This CDR3 is 16 amino acids long. The CDR3 here is CASSVTLASTYNEQFF. Here the CDR3 DNA reads TGTGCCAGCAGTGTAACCCTAGCGTCAACTTACAATGAGCAGTTCTTC.

V gene TRBV10-2 combines with J gene TRBJ2-3; perhaps TRBD2 as D (7 bases). This CDR3 is 15 amino acids long. From germline, CDR1 is WSHSY and CDR2 SAAADI. Trimming removed 1 base from V and 4 bases from J, with 12 bases in between. The CDR3 DNA reads as TGCGCCAGCAGTGAGTACAGGGAGGGCCCAGATACGCAGTATTTT. Its protein product is CASSEYREGPDTQYF.

This chain uses TRBV5-1 with TRBJ2-7; D ambiguous. The CDR3 totals 14 residues. Between the trimmed V and J ends, which lost 0 bases and 2 bases, there was a span of 9 bases. Germline-derived CDR1 and CDR2 are SGHRS and YFSETQ. In nucleotides, the CDR3 is TGCGCCAGCAGCTTGGAACTGGGTCCCTACGAGCAGTACTTC. It is translated as CASSLELGPYEQYF. The full variable domain, rest sourced from reference TRBV5-1 and TRBJ2-7, is KAGVTQTPRYLIKTRGQQVTLSCSPISGHRSVSWYQQTPGQGLQFLFEYFSETQRNKGNFPGRFSGRQFSNSRSEMNVSTLELGDSALYLCASSLELGPYEQYFGPGTRLTVT.

This clonotype came up a few times. The CDR3 loop reads CSASRDREQFF. The CDR3 nucleotides are TGCAGTGCGAGTCGAGACAGGGAGCAGTTCTTC. V and J are TRBV20-1 and TRBJ2-1; tentatively, D is TRBD1 (6 bases). V was trimmed by 6 bases and J by 10 bases, leaving 13 bases between them. CDR1 is DFQATT, CDR2 SNEGSKA, per germline (reference sequence). The length of the CDR3 is 11 residues.

This sequence joins TRBV5-1 and TRBJ2-2; the D gene is possibly TRBD1 (5 bases). The CDR3 covers 17 residues. Germline V gene lookup returns CDR1 SGHRS and CDR2 YFSETQ. V was clipped by 1 base and J by 0 bases, with 13 bases between them. The CDR3: CASSLRGPPANTGELFF. As DNA, the CDR3 is TGCGCCAGCAGCTTGAGGGGTCCCCCAGCGAACACCGGGGAGCTGTTTTTT.

This chain links TRBV25-1 with TRBJ2-1; 7 bases match TRBD1. The trim removed 6 bases at V and 6 bases at J, leaving 8 bases unmatched. Germline loops: CDR1 MGHDK, CDR2 SYGVNS. The CDR3 is 14 amino acids. CDR3 sequence reads: CASRGPGQLNEQFF. The CDR3 DNA is TGTGCCAGCAGGGGCCCGGGACAGCTCAATGAGCAGTTCTTC.